This entry lists 5 T cell receptor beta chains sequenced from one sample in a study of sequential checkpoint blockade in melanoma. Method: immunoSEQ multiplex PCR; TCRdb's copy keeps in-frame clones and lacks some. The table has roughly 19,000 clones, about four fifths seen once. Treatment in this sample: randomized to nivolumab then ipilimumab (arm A) or the reverse (arm B). Sample: CD8+ T cells sorted from blood (inferred from file names), taken from a patient given nivolumab and ipilimumab in sequence. The receptors were sampled from a human donor with melanoma.

The V call is TRBV15, the J call TRBJ2-1; the D gene is possibly TRBD2 (5 bases). The germline CDR1 and CDR2 sequences are LNHNV and YYDKDF (reference sequence). Trimming removed 0 bases at V and 7 bases at J, with 10 bases between. This CDR3 region has 14 residues. This CDR3 is CATSRERVHNEQFF. In nucleotides, the CDR3 is TGTGCCACCAGCAGAGAGAGGGTGCATAATGAGCAGTTCTTC.

This chain links TRBV15 with TRBJ1-2, with D tentatively TRBD1 (5 bases). CDR3 length: 15 residues. The V gene lost 1 base and the J gene lost 2 bases, with 11 bases spanning the gap. Germline assignment: CDR1 LNHNV and CDR2 YYDKDF (reference sequence). The CDR3 DNA reads as TGTGCCACCAGCAGAGGCGCGGGGACGAACTATGGCTACACCTTC. Amino acid sequence: CATSRGAGTNYGYTF.

The chain is built from TRBV6-5 and TRBJ2-7, with D unclear. The germline gives CDR1 MNHEY, CDR2 SVGAGI. V dropped 4 bases and J dropped 0 bases, with 13 bases sitting between them. The CDR3 has 15 amino acids. As DNA, the CDR3 is TGTGCCAGCAGTTCCAGCCGCGGCTACTCCTACGAGCAGTACTTC. The encoded protein is CASSSSRGYSYEQYF.

The chain has TRBV7-2 and TRBJ2-7; 9 positions agree with TRBD1. J gave up 5 bases and V 5 bases, and 7 bases lay outside the gene matches. Germline V lookup: CDR1 SGHTA, CDR2 FQGNSA. The CDR3 covers 14 residues. CDR3 in DNA: TGTGCCAGCAGCACAGGGGGCGCCCGGCACGAGCAGTACTTC. It specifies CASSTGGARHEQYF.

J is TRBJ2-3 and V is TRBV29-1, with D possibly TRBD2 on 6 matching bases. Germline-derived CDR1 and CDR2 are SQVTM and ANQGSEA. V lost 6 bases and J lost 4, with 8 bases in between. CDR3 length: 11 residues. The CDR3 sequence is CSVAGADTQYF. CDR3 in DNA: TGCAGCGTAGCGGGTGCAGATACGCAGTATTTT.